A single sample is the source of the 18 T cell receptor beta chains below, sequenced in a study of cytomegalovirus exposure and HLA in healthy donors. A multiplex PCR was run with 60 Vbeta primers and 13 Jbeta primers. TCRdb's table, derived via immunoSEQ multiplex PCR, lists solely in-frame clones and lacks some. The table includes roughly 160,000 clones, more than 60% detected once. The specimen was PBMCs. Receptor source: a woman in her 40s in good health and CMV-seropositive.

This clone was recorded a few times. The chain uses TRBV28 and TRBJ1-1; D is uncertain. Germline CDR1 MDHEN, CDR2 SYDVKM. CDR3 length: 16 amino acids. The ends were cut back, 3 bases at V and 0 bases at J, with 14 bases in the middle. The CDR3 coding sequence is TGTGCCAGCAGTTTTTTTGGCGGGAGACTGAACACTGAAGCTTTCTTT. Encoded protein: CASSFFGGRLNTEAFF.

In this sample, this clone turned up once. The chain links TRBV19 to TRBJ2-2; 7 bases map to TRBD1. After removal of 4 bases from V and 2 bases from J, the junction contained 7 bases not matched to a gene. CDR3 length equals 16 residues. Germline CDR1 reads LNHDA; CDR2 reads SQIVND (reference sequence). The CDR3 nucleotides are TGTGCCAGTAGTACGACCGGGACAGTTAACACCGGGGAGCTGTTTTTT. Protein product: CASSTTGTVNTGELFF.

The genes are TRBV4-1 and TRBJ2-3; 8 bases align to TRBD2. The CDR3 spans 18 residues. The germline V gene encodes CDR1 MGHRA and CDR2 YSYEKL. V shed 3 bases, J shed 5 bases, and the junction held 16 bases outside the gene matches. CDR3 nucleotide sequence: TGCGCCAGCAGCCACCCCATCCGGGAGGGCGGAGGGCGAGATACGCAGTATTTT. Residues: CASSHPIREGGGRDTQYF.

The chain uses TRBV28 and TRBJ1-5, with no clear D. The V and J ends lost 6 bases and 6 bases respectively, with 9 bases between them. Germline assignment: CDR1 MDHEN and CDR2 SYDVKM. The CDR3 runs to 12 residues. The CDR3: CASRASGQPQHF. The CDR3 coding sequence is TGTGCCAGCAGGGCTTCGGGTCAGCCCCAGCATTTT.

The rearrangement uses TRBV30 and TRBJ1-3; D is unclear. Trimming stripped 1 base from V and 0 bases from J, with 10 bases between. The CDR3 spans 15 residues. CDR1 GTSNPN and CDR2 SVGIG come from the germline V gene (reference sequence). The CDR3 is CAWSGGALSGNTIYF. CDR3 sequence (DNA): TGTGCCTGGAGTGGGGGAGCTCTCTCTGGAAACACCATATATTTT. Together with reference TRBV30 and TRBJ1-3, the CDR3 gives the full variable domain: SQTIHQWPATLVQPVGSPLSLECTVEGTSNPNLYWYRQAAGRGLQLLFYSVGIGQISSEVPQNLSASRPQDRQFILSSKKLLLSDSGFYLCAWSGGALSGNTIYFGEGSWLTVV.

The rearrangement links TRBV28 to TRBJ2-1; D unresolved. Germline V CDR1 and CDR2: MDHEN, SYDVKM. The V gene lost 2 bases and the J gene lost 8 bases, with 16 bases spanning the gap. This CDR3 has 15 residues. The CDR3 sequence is CASSLPNSRTDEQFF. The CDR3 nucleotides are TGTGCCAGCAGTTTACCGAACTCCCGAACCGATGAGCAGTTCTTC.

In DNA form, the CDR3 reads TGTGCCAGCAGTTTAGTAGATTCAGAGACCCAGTACTTC. Encoded protein: CASSLVDSETQYF. This chain connects TRBV28 to TRBJ2-5; no definite D call. Germline V gives CDR1 MDHEN, CDR2 SYDVKM. Trimming shortened V by 2 bases and J by 4 bases, and 8 bases separated the two germline ends. The CDR3 has 13 residues.

In DNA, the CDR3 is TGTGCCAGCAGTGCCAGGCGGGACTACGAGCAGTACTTC. It specifies CASSARRDYEQYF. The genes are TRBV6-1 and TRBJ2-5, with D maybe TRBD2 (6 bases). The J call could be wrong; TRBJ2-7 is a better fit for the DNA end. The CDR3 length is 13 residues. Germline V gene data show CDR1 as MNHNS and CDR2 as SASEGT.

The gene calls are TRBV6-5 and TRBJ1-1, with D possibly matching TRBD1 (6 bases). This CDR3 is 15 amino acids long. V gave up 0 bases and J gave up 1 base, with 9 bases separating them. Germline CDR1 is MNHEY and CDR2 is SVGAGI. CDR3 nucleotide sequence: TGTGCCAGCAGTTACTCCCAACAGGGGAACACTGAAGCTTTCTTT. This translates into CASSYSQQGNTEAFF.

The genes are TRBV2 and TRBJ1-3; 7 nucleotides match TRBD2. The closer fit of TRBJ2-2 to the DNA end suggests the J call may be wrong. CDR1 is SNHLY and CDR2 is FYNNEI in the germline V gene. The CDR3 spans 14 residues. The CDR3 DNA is TGTGCCAGCAGTGAGTTTACTAGCGATAGGGAGCTGTTTTTT. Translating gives CASSEFTSDRELFF.

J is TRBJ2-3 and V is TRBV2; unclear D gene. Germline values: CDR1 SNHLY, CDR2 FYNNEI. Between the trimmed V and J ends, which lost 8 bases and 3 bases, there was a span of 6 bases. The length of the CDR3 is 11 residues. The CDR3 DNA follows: TGTGCCAGCGGCAGGACAGATACGCAGTATTTT. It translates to CASGRTDTQYF. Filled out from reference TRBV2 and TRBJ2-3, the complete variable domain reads EPEVTQTPSHQVTQMGQEVILRCVPISNHLYFYWYRQILGQKVEFLVSFYNNEISEKSEIFDDQFSVERPDGSNFTLKIRSTKLEDSAMYFCASGRTDTQYFGPGTRLTVL.

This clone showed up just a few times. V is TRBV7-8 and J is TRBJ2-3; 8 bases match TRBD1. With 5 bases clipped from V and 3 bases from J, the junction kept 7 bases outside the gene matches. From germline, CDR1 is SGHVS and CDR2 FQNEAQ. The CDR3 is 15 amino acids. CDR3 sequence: CASSQNRGKTDTQYF. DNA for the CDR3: TGTGCCAGCAGCCAAAACAGGGGGAAGACAGATACGCAGTATTTT.

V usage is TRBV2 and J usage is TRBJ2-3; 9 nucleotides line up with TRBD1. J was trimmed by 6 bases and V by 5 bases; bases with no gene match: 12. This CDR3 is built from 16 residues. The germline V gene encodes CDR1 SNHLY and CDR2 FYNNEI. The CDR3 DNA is TGTGCCAGCAGTCATCCGGGACAGGGAGCGGGTGATACGCAGTATTTT. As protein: CASSHPGQGAGDTQYF.

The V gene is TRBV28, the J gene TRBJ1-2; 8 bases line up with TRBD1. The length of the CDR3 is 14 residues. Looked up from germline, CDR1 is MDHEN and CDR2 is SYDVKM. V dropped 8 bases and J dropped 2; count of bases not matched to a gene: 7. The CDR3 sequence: CASVGTGGNYGYTF. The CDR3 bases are TGTGCCAGCGTGGGGACAGGCGGAAACTATGGCTACACCTTC.

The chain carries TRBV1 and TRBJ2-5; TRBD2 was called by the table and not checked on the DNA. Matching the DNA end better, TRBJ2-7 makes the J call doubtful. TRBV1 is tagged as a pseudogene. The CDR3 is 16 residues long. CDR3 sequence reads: CTSSPGLAGDSYEQYF. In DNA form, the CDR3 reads TGCACCAGCAGCCCCGGACTAGCGGGAGACTCCTACGAGCAGTACTTC.

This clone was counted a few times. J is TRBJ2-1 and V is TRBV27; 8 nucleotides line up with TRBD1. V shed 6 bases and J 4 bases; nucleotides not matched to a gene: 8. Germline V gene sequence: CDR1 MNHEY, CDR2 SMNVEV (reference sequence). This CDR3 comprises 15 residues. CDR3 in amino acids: CASSPGDRIYNEQFF. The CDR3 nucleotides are TGTGCCAGCAGCCCGGGGGACAGGATATACAATGAGCAGTTCTTC.

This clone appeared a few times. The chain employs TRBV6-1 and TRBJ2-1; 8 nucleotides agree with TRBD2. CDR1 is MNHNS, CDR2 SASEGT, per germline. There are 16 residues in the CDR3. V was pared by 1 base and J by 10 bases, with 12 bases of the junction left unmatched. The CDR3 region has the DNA TGTGCCAGCAGTGAAGTAGGACTAGCTTTTCCAGGGGAGCAGTTCTTC. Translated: CASSEVGLAFPGEQFF.

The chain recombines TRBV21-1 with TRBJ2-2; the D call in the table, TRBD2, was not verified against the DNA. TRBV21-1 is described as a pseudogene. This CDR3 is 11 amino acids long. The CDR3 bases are TGTGCCAGAAGCTCGGCCGGGGAGCTGTTTTTT. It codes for CARSSAGELFF.